The T cell receptor (beta chain) described here comes from a study of T cell changes during pregnancy in multiple sclerosis. This CDR3 has 14 residues. V lost 0 bases and J lost 4, with 10 bases in between. From germline, CDR1 is SGHTA and CDR2 FQGNSA. Measured with immunoSEQ multiplex PCR; TCRdb has only the in-frame clones, and not every one. The table has about 75,000 clones, roughly 90% seen once; the top ten hold around 0.96%. The input for sequencing was peripheral blood, taken in the first trimester of pregnancy. The chain combines TRBV7-2 with TRBJ2-7, with D maybe TRBD2 (5 bases). The TCR sequence derives from a female donor in good health, enrolled as a control in a pregnancy study. CDR3 region: CASSLASGAYEQYF. The CDR3 nucleotides are TGTGCCAGCAGCTTAGCAAGCGGAGCGTACGAGCAGTACTTC.